The rows below give T cell receptor beta chains drawn from one sample of a study of Graves' ophthalmopathy and Graves' hyperthyroidism. One entry per CDR3 protein results from TCRdb running MiXCR on the multiplex PCR reads. The sample includes hundreds of thousands of distinct CDR3 sequences, about 20% seen only once; the top ten take roughly 6.9%. Sequenced input: peripheral blood. The receptors here all came from a woman between 18 and 29 years old with stable Graves' hyperthyroidism. Some clones in this sample may be carry-over from other donors' samples. Both conserved end residues are part of each CDR3. Each record gives: J gene, V gene, D gene, clone size, CDR3 protein, CDR3 DNA. The D gene is left open where the match is weak. Clone size is stated in some rows and not others, as once, few, many or a class when expanded.

TRBJ2-7	TRBV6-5	TRBD2	many	CASSYSGVAGFYEQYF	TGTGCCAGCAGTTACTCGGGGGTAGCGGGCTTCTACGAGCAGTACTTC
TRBJ2-4	TRBV9	TRBD1	few	CASSASGQGSNIQYF	TGTGCCAGCAGCGCGTCGGGACAGGGGAGTAACATTCAGTACTTC
TRBJ1-5	TRBV6-1	TRBD1	many	CASADREDQPQHF	TGTGCCAGCGCTGACAGGGAGGATCAGCCCCAGCATTTT
TRBJ1-3	TRBV20-1	-	-	CSATGTMSGNTIYF	TGCAGTGCTACCGGGACAATGTCTGGAAACACCATATATTTT
TRBJ1-2	TRBV12-3/TRBV12-4	-	-	CASSLEGHEFYGYTF	TGTGCCAGCAGTTTAGAGGGGCACGAATTCTATGGCTACACCTTC
TRBJ2-7	TRBV6-1	-	-	CASEGLGYEQYF	TGTGCCAGTGAGGGACTCGGCTACGAGCAGTACTTC
TRBJ2-7	TRBV20-1	-	many	CSARDRRQAIYEQYF	TGCAGTGCTAGAGATCGTCGGCAGGCGATCTACGAGCAGTACTTC
TRBJ1-2	TRBV12-3/TRBV12-4	TRBD1	many	CASRPQGARGYTF	TGTGCCAGCAGGCCGCAGGGGGCGCGTGGCTACACCTTC
TRBJ2-7	TRBV6-5	TRBD1	many	CASSSPGQGGDEQYF	TGTGCCAGCAGTTCCCCGGGACAGGGGGGGGACGAGCAGTACTTC
TRBJ1-2	TRBV27	-	many	CASSPLGGKANYGYTF	TGTGCCAGCAGTCCCCTGGGAGGAAAAGCTAACTATGGCTACACCTTC
TRBJ2-5	TRBV20-1	TRBD2	many	CSALYSGGLRETQYF	TGCAGTGCTCTATATAGCGGGGGATTACGAGAGACCCAGTACTTC
TRBJ2-2	TRBV12-3/TRBV12-4	-	many	CASSLVIGDSTNTGELFF	TGTGCCAGCAGTTTAGTAATTGGCGACAGCACGAACACCGGGGAGCTGTTTTTT
TRBJ1-2	TRBV28	-	few	CASRDTTGVGYTF	TGTGCCAGCCGGGACACGACTGGGGTTGGCTACACCTTC
TRBJ2-5	TRBV6-1	TRBD2	many	CASSEGTRKETQYF	TGTGCCAGCAGTGAAGGGACTAGAAAAGAGACCCAGTACTTC
TRBJ2-5	TRBV29-1	-	-	CSVQGGETQYF	TGCAGCGTGCAGGGGGGCGAGACCCAGTACTTC